This T cell receptor beta chain was captured in a study of blood T cell repertoires in COVID-19. Study as a whole: Italy, Spain and the United States were the sources of the convalescent and acute COVID-19 samples. PBMCs, B-cell-depleted T cells, or T cells provided the cDNA or gDNA that made up the material.

Profiling relied on immunoSEQ multiplex PCR, and the TCRdb table lists in-frame clones only, not all of them. The sample consists of about 380,000 clones, around 85% of them appearing once. The TCR sequence derives from a woman between 18 and 29 years old with acute or convalescent COVID-19. The specimen was peripheral blood.

CDR3 in amino acids: CAISGTSGTWEQYF. In DNA form, the CDR3 reads TGTGCCATCAGCGGGACTAGCGGGACGTGGGAGCAGTACTTC. The chain combines TRBV10-3 with TRBJ2-7, with TRBD2 matching over 13 bases. J was trimmed by 7 bases and V by 6 bases; bases with no gene match: 6. The CDR3 consists of 14 residues. Germline V lookup: CDR1 ENHRY, CDR2 SYGVKD.